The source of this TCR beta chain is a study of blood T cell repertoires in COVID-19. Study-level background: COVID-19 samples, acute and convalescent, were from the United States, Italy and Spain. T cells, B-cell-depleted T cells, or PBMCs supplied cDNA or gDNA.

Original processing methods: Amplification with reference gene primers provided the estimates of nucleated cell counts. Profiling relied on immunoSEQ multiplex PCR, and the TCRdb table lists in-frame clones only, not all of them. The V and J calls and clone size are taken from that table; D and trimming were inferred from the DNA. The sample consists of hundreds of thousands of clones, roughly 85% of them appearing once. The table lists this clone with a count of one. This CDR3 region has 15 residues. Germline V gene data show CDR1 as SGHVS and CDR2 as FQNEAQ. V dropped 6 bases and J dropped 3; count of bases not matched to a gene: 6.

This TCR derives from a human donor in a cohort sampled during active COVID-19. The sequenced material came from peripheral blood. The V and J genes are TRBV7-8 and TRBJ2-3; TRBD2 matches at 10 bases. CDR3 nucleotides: TGTGCCAGCAGAAAGGAGCGGGGGGGTACAGATACGCAGTATTTT. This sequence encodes CASRKERGGTDTQYF.